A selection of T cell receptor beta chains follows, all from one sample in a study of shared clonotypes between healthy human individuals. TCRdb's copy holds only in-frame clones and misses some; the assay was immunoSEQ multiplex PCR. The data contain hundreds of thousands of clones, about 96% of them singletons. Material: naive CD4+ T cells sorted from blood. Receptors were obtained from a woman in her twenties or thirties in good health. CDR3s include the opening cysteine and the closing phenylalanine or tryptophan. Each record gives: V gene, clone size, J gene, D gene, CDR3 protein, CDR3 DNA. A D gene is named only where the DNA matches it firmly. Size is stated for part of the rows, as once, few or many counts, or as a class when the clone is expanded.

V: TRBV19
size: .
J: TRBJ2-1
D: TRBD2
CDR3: CASTGGWTSGKNEQFF
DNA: TGTGCCAGTACGGGGGGTTGGACTAGCGGGAAGAATGAGCAGTTCTTC

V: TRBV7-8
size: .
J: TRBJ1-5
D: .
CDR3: CASSLVGLGRPQHF
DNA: TGTGCCAGCAGCTTAGTAGGCCTGGGTCGGCCCCAGCATTTT

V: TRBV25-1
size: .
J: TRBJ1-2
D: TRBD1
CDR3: CASSEPGQAQYGYTF
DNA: TGTGCCAGCAGTGAGCCTGGACAGGCCCAATATGGCTACACCTTC

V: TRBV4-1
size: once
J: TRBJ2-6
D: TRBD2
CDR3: CASSRQVGGARPGANVLTF
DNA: TGCGCCAGCAGCCGACAGGTCGGGGGGGCCAGGCCTGGGGCCAACGTCCTGACTTTC

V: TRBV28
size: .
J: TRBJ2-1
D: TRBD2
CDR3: CASSPRIAGFKEQFF
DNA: TGTGCCAGCAGTCCCCGGATAGCGGGTTTTAAAGAGCAGTTCTTC

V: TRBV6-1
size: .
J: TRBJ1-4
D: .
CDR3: CASSTRGTVVKLFF
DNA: TGTGCCAGCAGCACAAGGGGGACTGTCGTAAAACTGTTTTTT

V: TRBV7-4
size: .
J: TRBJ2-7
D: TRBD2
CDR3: CASSPGGLSYEQYF
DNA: TGTGCCAGCAGCCCCGGGGGGTTATCCTACGAGCAGTACTTC

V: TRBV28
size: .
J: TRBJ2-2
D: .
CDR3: CASSFGGNTGELFF
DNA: TGTGCCAGCAGTTTTGGGGGGAACACCGGGGAGCTGTTTTTT

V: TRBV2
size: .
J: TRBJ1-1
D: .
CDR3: CASIKRGVEAEAFF
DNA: TGTGCCAGCATTAAGAGGGGTGTAGAAGCTGAAGCTTTCTTT

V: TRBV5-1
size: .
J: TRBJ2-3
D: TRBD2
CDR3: CASYMGLAVLTDTQYF
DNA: TGCGCCAGCTATATGGGACTAGCGGTTCTCACAGATACGCAGTATTTT

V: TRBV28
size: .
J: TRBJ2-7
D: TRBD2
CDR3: CASSRSGLSSYEQYF
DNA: TGTGCCAGCAGTCGTAGCGGGCTGAGCTCCTACGAGCAGTACTTC

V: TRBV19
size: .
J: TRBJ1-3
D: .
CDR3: CASSTSVSGNTIYF
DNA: TGTGCCAGTAGTACGTCAGTCTCTGGAAACACCATATATTTT

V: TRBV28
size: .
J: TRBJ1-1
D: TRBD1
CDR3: CASSLSTGGVETEAFF
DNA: TGTGCCAGCAGTTTATCGACAGGGGGCGTTGAAACTGAAGCTTTCTTT

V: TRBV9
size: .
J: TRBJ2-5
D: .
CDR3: CASSGGRGETQYF
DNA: TGTGCCAGCAGTGGAGGCAGGGGTGAGACCCAGTACTTC

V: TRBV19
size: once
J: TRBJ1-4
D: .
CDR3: CASTSGAGGGEKLFF
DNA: TGTGCCAGTACCTCCGGCGCTGGCGGTGGTGAAAAACTGTTTTTT

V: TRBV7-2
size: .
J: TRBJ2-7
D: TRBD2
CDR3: CASSLLAGGTYEQYF
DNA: TGTGCCAGCAGCTTACTAGCGGGAGGGACCTACGAGCAGTACTTC

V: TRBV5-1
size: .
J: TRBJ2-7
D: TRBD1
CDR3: CASSPGTGGSEQYF
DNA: TGCGCCAGCAGCCCCGGGACAGGGGGCTCCGAGCAGTACTTC

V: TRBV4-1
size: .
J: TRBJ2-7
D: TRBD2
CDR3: CASSSLAGGRYEQYF
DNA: TGCGCCAGCAGTTCCCTAGCGGGAGGGAGGTACGAGCAGTACTTC

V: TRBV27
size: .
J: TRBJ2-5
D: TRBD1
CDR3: CASSLGQGRQETQYF
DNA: TGTGCCAGCAGTTTGGGACAGGGCCGACAAGAGACCCAGTACTTC

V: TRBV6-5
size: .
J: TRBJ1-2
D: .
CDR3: CASHNGGGYTF
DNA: TGTGCCAGCCATAACGGTGGTGGCTACACCTTC

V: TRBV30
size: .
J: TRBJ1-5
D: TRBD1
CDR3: CAWSGTGDQPQHF
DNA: TGTGCCTGGAGTGGAACAGGGGATCAGCCCCAGCATTTT

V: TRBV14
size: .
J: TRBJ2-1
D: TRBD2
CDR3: CASSQPGTSGRGSQFF
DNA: TGTGCCAGCAGCCAACCCGGGACTAGCGGGAGGGGGTCACAGTTCTTC

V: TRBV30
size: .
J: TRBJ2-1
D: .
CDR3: CAWKGPVPFF
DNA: TGTGCCTGGAAGGGACCGGTTCCGTTCTTC

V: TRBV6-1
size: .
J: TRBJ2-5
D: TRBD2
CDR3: CASSALRGGGVQETQYF
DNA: TGTGCCAGCAGTGCATTGAGAGGCGGGGGGGTCCAAGAGACCCAGTACTTC

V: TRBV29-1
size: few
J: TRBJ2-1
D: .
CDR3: CSVLRDSYNEQFF
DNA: TGCAGCGTCCTCCGGGACTCCTACAATGAGCAGTTCTTC

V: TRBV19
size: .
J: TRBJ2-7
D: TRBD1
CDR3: CASSPRQGADEQYF
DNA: TGTGCCAGTAGTCCAAGGCAGGGGGCCGACGAGCAGTACTTC

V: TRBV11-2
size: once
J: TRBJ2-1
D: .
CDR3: CASSLERGTSEQFF
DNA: TGTGCCAGCAGCTTAGAAAGGGGGACGAGTGAGCAGTTCTTC

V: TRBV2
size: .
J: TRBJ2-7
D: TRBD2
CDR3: CASSGVGGSYEQYF
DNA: TGTGCCAGCAGTGGGGTGGGAGGGTCCTACGAGCAGTACTTC